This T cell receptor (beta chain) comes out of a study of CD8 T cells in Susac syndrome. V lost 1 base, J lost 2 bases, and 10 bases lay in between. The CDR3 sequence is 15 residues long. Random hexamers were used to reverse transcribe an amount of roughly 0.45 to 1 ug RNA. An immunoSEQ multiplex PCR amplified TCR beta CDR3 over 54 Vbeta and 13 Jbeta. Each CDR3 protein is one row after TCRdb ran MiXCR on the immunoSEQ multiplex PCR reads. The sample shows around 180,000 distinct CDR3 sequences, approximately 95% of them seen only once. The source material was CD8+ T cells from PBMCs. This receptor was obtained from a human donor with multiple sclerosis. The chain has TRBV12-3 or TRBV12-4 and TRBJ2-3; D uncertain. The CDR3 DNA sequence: TGTGCCAGCAGTTTAGTTACGTGGTACACAGATACGCAGTATTTT. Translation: CASSLVTWYTDTQYF.